This T cell receptor beta chain is from a study of T cell clonality in common variable immunodeficiency. Findings and limits, study-wide: Reportedly, TCR beta sequences from common variable immunodeficiency showed fewer deletions and N-nucleotide insertions.

The CDR3 has 16 amino acids. The germline V and J ends were trimmed by 2 bases and 0 bases, with 13 bases remaining between them. In its sample, this clone was seen many times. The antigen is undetermined. Coverage ceases 3 residues before the CDR3 finishes, and the germline J gene fills in the end. Sequencing was performed with immunoSEQ multiplex PCR; in TCRdb, only in-frame clones are kept and a portion is missing. Listed for the sample are around 34,000 clones, none seen a single time. The chain is built from TRBV23-1 and TRBJ1-2; D perhaps matches TRBD1 (5 bases). TRBV23-1 is classed as an ORF, of uncertain function. Sequences were obtained from peripheral blood mononuclear cells. The TCR was taken from a person aged 18-70 years in good health. CDR3 DNA, as far as it was read: TGCGCCAGCAGTCAACCCGGACGGACAACTAACTATGGC. Encoded protein: CASSQPGRTTNYG. The full CDR3 reads CASSQPGRTTNYGYTF.